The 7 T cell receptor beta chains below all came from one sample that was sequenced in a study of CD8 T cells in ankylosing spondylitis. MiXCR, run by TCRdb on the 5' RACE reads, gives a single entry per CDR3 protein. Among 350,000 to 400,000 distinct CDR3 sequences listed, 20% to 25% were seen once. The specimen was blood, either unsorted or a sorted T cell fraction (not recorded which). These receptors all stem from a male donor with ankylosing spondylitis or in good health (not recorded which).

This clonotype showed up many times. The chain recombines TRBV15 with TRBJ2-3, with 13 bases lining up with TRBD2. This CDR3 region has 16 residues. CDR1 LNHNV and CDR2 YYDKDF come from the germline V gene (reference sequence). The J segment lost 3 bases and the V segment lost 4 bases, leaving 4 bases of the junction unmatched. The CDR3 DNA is TGTGCCACCAGCACCGGGACTAGCGGGGCTACAGATACGCAGTATTTT. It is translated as CATSTGTSGATDTQYF.

The CDR3 here is CASTQLGTGELFF. In DNA form, the CDR3 reads TGTGCCAGCACTCAGTTAGGCACCGGGGAGCTGTTTTTT. The chain carries TRBV6-1 and TRBJ2-2; D not certain. Trimming took 7 bases from V and 4 from J, leaving 10 bases between them. The CDR3 runs to 13 residues. Germline CDR1 reads MNHNS; CDR2 reads SASEGT.

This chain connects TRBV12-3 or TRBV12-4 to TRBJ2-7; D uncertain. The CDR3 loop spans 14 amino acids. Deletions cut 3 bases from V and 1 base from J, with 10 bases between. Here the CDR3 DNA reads TGTGCCAGCAGTTTCCAGGTGTTGTCCTACGAGCAGTACTTC. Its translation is CASSFQVLSYEQYF.

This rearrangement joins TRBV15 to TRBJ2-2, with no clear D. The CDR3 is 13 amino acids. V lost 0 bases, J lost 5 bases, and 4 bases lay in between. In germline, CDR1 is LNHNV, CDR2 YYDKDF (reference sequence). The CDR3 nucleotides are TGTGCCACCAGCAGAGAACGGACCGGGGAGCTGTTTTTT. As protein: CATSRERTGELFF.

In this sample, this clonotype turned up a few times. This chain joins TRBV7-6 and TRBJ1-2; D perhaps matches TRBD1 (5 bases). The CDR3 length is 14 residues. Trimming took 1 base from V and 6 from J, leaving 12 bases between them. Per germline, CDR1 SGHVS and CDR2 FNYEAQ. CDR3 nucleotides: TGTGCCAGCAGCTTAGGGGGGATTGGCGATGGCTACACCTTC. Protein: CASSLGGIGDGYTF.

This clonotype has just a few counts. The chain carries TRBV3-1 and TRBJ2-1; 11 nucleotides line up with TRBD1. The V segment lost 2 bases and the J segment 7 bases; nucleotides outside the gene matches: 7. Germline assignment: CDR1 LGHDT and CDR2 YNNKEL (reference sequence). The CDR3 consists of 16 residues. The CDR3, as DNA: TGTGCCAGCAGCCAACCGGACAGGGGGCATTATAATGAGCAGTTCTTC. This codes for CASSQPDRGHYNEQFF.

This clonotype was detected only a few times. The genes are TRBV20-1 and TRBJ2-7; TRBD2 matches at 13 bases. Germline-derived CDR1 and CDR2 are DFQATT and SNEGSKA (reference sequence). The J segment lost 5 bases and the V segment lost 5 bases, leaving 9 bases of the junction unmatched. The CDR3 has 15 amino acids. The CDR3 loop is CSAYGGLAGTHEQYF. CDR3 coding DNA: TGCAGTGCTTACGGGGGACTAGCGGGGACTCACGAGCAGTACTTC.